Listed below are T cell receptor beta chains from one sample, sequenced in a study of T cell repertoires in cytomegalovirus infection. TCRdb ran MiXCR on the reads and lists one entry per CDR3 protein. The sample yields around 740,000 distinct CDR3 sequences, 35% to 40% seen once. Input material: PBMCs. These receptors were collected from a human donor in good health (CMV status not recorded). Some clones in this sample may be carry-over from other donors' samples. CDR3s include the opening cysteine and the closing phenylalanine or tryptophan. Fields, in order: J gene, V gene, D gene, CDR3 length, clone size, CDR3 DNA, CDR3 protein. A D gene is named only where the DNA matches it firmly. Clone size is stated in some rows and not others, as once, few, many or a class when expanded.

TRBJ2-3	TRBV7-9	NA	13	NA	TGTGCCAGCAGCCCACGGGACTTCGATACGCAGTATTTT	CASSPRDFDTQYF
TRBJ1-4	TRBV27	NA	12	few	TGTGCCAGCGGGCGGGGCCCTGAAAAACTGTTTTTT	CASGRGPEKLFF
TRBJ2-4	TRBV5-1	NA	14	NA	TGCGCCAGCAGCTTGGGAGGCAGAGAAAACATTCAGTACTTC	CASSLGGRENIQYF
TRBJ1-2	TRBV6-8	TRBD1	12	NA	TGTGCCACCAGGACAGGGGGCGATGGCTACACCTTC	CATRTGGDGYTF
TRBJ1-5	TRBV27	NA	16	NA	TGTGCCAGCAGTTTATCCGCGGATTATATCAATCAGCCCCAGCATTTT	CASSLSADYINQPQHF
TRBJ2-1	TRBV28	NA	13	few	TGTGCCAGCAGGGGGACTTTCTACAATGAGCAGTTCTTC	CASRGTFYNEQFF
TRBJ2-7	TRBV28	TRBD1	13	NA	TGTGCCAGCAGTTTCAACAGGGGCTACGAGCAGTACTTC	CASSFNRGYEQYF
TRBJ1-1	TRBV28	TRBD1	15	few	TGTGCCAGCAGTTTCCCGGACAGGGTCAACACTGAAGCTTTCTTT	CASSFPDRVNTEAFF
TRBJ1-4	TRBV11-2	NA	16	NA	TGTGCCAGCAGCTTAGGATTCAGGGGCGAGGGTGAAAAACTGTTTTTT	CASSLGFRGEGEKLFF
TRBJ2-1	TRBV20-1	TRBD1	15	NA	TGCAGTGCTAGTTGGGGACAGGGTACAGGCAATGAGCAGTTCTTC	CSASWGQGTGNEQFF
TRBJ1-1	TRBV12-5	NA	14	NA	TGTGCTAGTGCCCCAGGGTGGCCGGGCACTGAAGCTTTCTTT	CASAPGWPGTEAFF
TRBJ2-5	TRBV12-3/TRBV12-4	NA	17	NA	TGTGCCAGCAGTTTAAGAACCCCGTTGAGGGGCCAAGAGACCCAGTACTTC	CASSLRTPLRGQETQYF
TRBJ2-7	TRBV7-9	NA	13	many	TGTGCCAGCAGCGTTCGACAGGCCTACGAGCAGTACTTC	CASSVRQAYEQYF
TRBJ2-3	TRBV7-9	NA	15	many	TGTGCCAGCAGCTTAGCAGAGACGGGAACAGATACGCAGTATTTT	CASSLAETGTDTQYF
TRBJ2-7	TRBV7-2	TRBD2	12	many	TGTGCCAGCAGCACCGGGACTAGCGGGCCGTACTTC	CASSTGTSGPYF
TRBJ2-1	TRBV7-8	TRBD2	17	few	TGTGCCAGCAGCCCCCCGGGCGGGGGGCGGTCTTACAATGAGCAGTTCTTC	CASSPPGGGRSYNEQFF
TRBJ1-1	TRBV7-9	TRBD1	18	NA	TGTGCCAGCAGCCTACCCTTGGACAGGGTGGATTTTGGCACTGAAGCTTTCTTT	CASSLPLDRVDFGTEAFF
TRBJ1-5	TRBV5-1	NA	17	once	TGCGCCAGCAGCTTGGATGTTACGGGTCAGAAAAATCAGCCCCAGCATTTT	CASSLDVTGQKNQPQHF
TRBJ2-1	TRBV12-3/TRBV12-4	NA	17	few	TGTGCCAGCAGTTTAGATGGACGGTCTGGATCGGGCAATGAGCAGTTCTTC	CASSLDGRSGSGNEQFF
TRBJ2-2	TRBV10-1	NA	13	NA	TGCGCCAGCAGTGTATCCCTCACCGGGGAGCTGTTTTTT	CASSVSLTGELFF
TRBJ1-1	TRBV25-1	NA	13	few	TGTGCCAGCACCAGGGCTTTAGTCACTGAAGCTTTCTTT	CASTRALVTEAFF
TRBJ1-1	TRBV28	NA	15	few	TGTGCCAGCAGTTCCACGGTCCACATAGTCGATGAAGCTTTCTTT	CASSSTVHIVDEAFF
TRBJ2-6	TRBV20-1	TRBD1	17	NA	TGCAGTGCTAGAGTTCAAGGGGGCGGATCTGGGGCCAACGTCCTGACTTTC	CSARVQGGGSGANVLTF
TRBJ2-1	TRBV27	NA	15	NA	TGTGCCAGCAGTTTATCGATCCCGGTGGGAGGTGAGCAGTTCTTC	CASSLSIPVGGEQFF
TRBJ2-5	TRBV7-6	NA	15	many	TGTGCCAGCAGCCCAGACCAGGGTCCCCAAGAGACCCAGTACTTC	CASSPDQGPQETQYF
TRBJ2-3	TRBV7-2	NA	13	NA	TGTGCCACTCAGCCCTTGGGGCCAGATACGCAGTATTTT	CATQPLGPDTQYF
TRBJ1-1	TRBV28	TRBD1	14	NA	TGTGCCAGCAGTACAGGGGGCAAGAACACTGAAGCTTTCTTT	CASSTGGKNTEAFF
TRBJ2-2	TRBV5-4	TRBD2	18	NA	TGTGCCAGCAGCTTGGGGGGCGGGGGACTCGCGCCAACCGGGGAGCTGTTTTTT	CASSLGGGGLAPTGELFF
TRBJ2-5	TRBV2	TRBD1	15	once	TGTGCCAGCAGAAACCGGGACAGGGCAAGAGCGACCCAGTACTTC	CASRNRDRARATQYF
TRBJ2-7	TRBV6-1	NA	14	NA	TGTGCCAGCACCTCGGGACGGTCCTCCTACGAGCAGTACTTC	CASTSGRSSYEQYF
TRBJ1-2	TRBV7-2	NA	16	few	TGTGCCAGCAGCCCGATAACAGCGGGGGCTAACTATGGCTACACCTTC	CASSPITAGANYGYTF
TRBJ2-3	TRBV28	TRBD2	15	few	TGTGCCAGCAGATCGACTAGCGGGGGGATTATGTCGCAGTATTTT	CASRSTSGGIMSQYF
TRBJ2-7	TRBV20-1	NA	14	NA	TGCAGTGCTAGAGCCGGCGGTGCCTCCTACGAGCAGTACTTC	CSARAGGASYEQYF
TRBJ2-5	TRBV27	NA	15	NA	TGTGCCAGCAGTCCCTCAGACGGAAAACAAGAGACCCAGTACTTC	CASSPSDGKQETQYF
TRBJ1-6	TRBV7-2	TRBD1	15	many	TGTGCCAGCAGCTTCCCACAGGGGCTGAATTCACCCCTCCACTTT	CASSFPQGLNSPLHF
TRBJ1-1	TRBV10-3	TRBD1	12	NA	TGTGCCACCAGGACAGGGAGTTATACAGCTTTCTTT	CATRTGSYTAFF
TRBJ1-2	TRBV15	NA	16	NA	TGTGCCACCAGCAGAGATAAAGGTGTGATTAACTATGGCTACACCTTC	CATSRDKGVINYGYTF
TRBJ1-5	TRBV18	NA	14	NA	TGTGCCAGCTCGCAGCAGGGGCAGGGGCAGCCCCAGCATTTT	CASSQQGQGQPQHF
TRBJ2-1	TRBV7-6	TRBD2	17	many	TGTGCCAGCAGCCCCTGGCCGGGACTAGCGGGGGAATATGAGCAGTTCTTC	CASSPWPGLAGEYEQFF
TRBJ1-6	TRBV7-3	TRBD1	15	NA	TGTGCCAGCAGTTTGGGGGGGACAGGATATACACCCCTCCACTTT	CASSLGGTGYTPLHF
TRBJ1-1	TRBV5-1	TRBD1	13	once	TGCGCCAGCAGCTTGGGACAGGGATTTGAAGCTTTCTTT	CASSLGQGFEAFF
TRBJ1-1	TRBV19	NA	14	NA	TGTGCCAGTAGTATTCGAGGGGTGAACACTGAAGCTTTCTTT	CASSIRGVNTEAFF
TRBJ2-7	TRBV12-3/TRBV12-4	TRBD1	15	many	TGTGCCAGCAGGCGGGGACAGGGGGCGGGTTACGAGCAGTACTTC	CASRRGQGAGYEQYF
TRBJ2-7	TRBV7-2	NA	15	many	TGTGCCAGCAGCCAGGTCGTGGGCAAGACCTACGAGCAGTACTTC	CASSQVVGKTYEQYF
TRBJ1-1	TRBV20-1	NA	16	few	TGCAGTGCTAGAGATTCGGCCGCCGCCGTGGGCACTGAAGCTTTCTTT	CSARDSAAAVGTEAFF
TRBJ2-7	TRBV5-5	NA	14	NA	TGTGCCAGCAGCTTGCGGGACACTGACTACGAGCAGTACTTC	CASSLRDTDYEQYF
TRBJ2-1	TRBV7-3	NA	15	many	TGTGCCAGCAGCTTAAAACAGGCCGGAAGCAGTGAGCAGTTCTTC	CASSLKQAGSSEQFF
TRBJ2-7	TRBV20-1	NA	12	few	TGCAGTGCTAGAGGGACAACTTACGAGCAGTACTTC	CSARGTTYEQYF
TRBJ2-1	TRBV6-4	TRBD1	13	once	TGTGCCAGCAGCCGGACAGGGGAAAATGAGCAGTTCTTC	CASSRTGENEQFF
TRBJ1-2	TRBV30	TRBD1	13	NA	TGTGCCTCGACAGGGGCGCTCGGGTATGGCTACACCTTC	CASTGALGYGYTF
TRBJ1-4	TRBV7-8	TRBD1	14	NA	TGTGCCAGCAGCTCCGGACAGGGGAGTGAAAAACTGTTTTTT	CASSSGQGSEKLFF
TRBJ1-1	TRBV7-6	NA	16	NA	TGTGCCAGCAGCTTAATTGGCAGCGTTATGAACACTGAAGCTTTCTTT	CASSLIGSVMNTEAFF